The clone carrying this T cell receptor beta chain was observed a few times. Researchers tagged individual cDNA molecules with unique molecular identifiers. MiXCR, applied by TCRdb to the 5' RACE reads, yields one record per CDR3 protein. Of some 110,000 distinct CDR3 sequences listed, under 15% were seen once; the top ten hold 20% to 25%. There are 15 residues in the CDR3. After removal of 4 bases from V and 5 bases from J, the junction contained 7 bases not matched to a gene. Germline CDR1 reads SGHRS; CDR2 reads YFSETQ. The data were obtained in a study of early T cells in non-severe SARS-CoV-2 infection.

This chain links TRBV5-1 with TRBJ2-1, with TRBD2 matching 9 bases. The sequenced sample was whole blood. The receptor's source is an adult who was a healthcare worker with PCR-confirmed SARS-CoV-2 infection or an uninfected control (not recorded which). The CDR3 spells CASSQGTSNHNEQFF. CDR3 DNA: TGCGCCAGCAGCCAAGGGACTAGCAACCACAATGAGCAGTTCTTC.